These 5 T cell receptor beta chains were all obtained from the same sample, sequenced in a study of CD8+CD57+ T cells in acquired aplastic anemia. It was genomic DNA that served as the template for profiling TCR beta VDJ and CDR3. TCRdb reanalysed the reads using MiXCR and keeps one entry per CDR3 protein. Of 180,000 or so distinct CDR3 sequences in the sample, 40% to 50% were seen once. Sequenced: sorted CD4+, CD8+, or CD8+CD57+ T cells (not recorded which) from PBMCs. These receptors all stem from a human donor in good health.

The CDR3 bases are TGTGCCAGCAGCGTAGGGGCGGTAGCGAGGGAGACCCAGTACTTC. Its translation: CASSVGAVARETQYF. The chain joins TRBV7-9 to TRBJ2-5, with D perhaps being TRBD1 or TRBD2 (5 bases each). Trimming removed 5 bases from V and 5 bases from J, with 18 bases in between. Germline CDR1 and CDR2: SEHNR and FQNEAQ (reference sequence). The CDR3 runs to 15 residues.

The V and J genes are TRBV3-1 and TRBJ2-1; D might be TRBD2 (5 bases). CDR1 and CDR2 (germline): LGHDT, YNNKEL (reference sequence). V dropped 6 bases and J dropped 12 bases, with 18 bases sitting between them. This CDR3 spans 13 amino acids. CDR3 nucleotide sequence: TGTGCCAGCAGTCCGCTAGTGGGAGCATCGCAGTTCTTC. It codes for CASSPLVGASQFF.

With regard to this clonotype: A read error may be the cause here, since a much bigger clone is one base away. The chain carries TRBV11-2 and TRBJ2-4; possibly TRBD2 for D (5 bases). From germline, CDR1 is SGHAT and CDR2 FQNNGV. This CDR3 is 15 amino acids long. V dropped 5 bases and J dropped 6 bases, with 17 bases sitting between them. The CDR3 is CASSRQELVGNIQYF. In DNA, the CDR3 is TGTGCCAGCAGCCGTCAAGAACTAGTAGGAAACATTCAGTACTTC.

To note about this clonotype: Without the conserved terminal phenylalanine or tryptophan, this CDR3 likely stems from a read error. The CDR3: CASSQDRNGGTEQFL. The CDR3 DNA reads as TGCGCCAGCAGCCAAGACCGAAATGGGGGGACGGAGCAGTTCTTA. This chain uses TRBV4-3 with TRBJ2-1; D is perhaps TRBD2 (6 bases). Germline lookup yields CDR1 LGHNA and CDR2 YSLEER. The CDR3 has 15 residues. Trimming shortened V by 0 bases and J by 10 bases, and 16 bases separated the two germline ends.

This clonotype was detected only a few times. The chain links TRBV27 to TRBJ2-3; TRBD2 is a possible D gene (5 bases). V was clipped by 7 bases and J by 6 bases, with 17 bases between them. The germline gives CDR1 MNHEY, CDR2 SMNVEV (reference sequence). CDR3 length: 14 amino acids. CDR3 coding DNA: TGTGCCAGCATTGGCGGGTGGTTCTTGGATACGCAGTATTTT. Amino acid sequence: CASIGGWFLDTQYF.